The next 15 T cell receptor beta chains were all read from a single sample in a study of immune evolution from preneoplasia to lung adenocarcinoma. TCRdb's table, derived via immunoSEQ multiplex PCR, lists solely in-frame clones and lacks some. The sample shows 7,500 to 10,000 clones, 79% of them seen only once. Sequenced material: FFPE lung adenocarcinoma in situ tissue. These receptors were obtained from a person aged 80 or over with lung adenocarcinoma.

The CDR3 DNA reads as TGCGCCAGCAGCCAAGTTGGGAGAAACACCGGGGAGCTGTTTTTT. It yields the protein CASSQVGRNTGELFF. V and J are TRBV4-1 and TRBJ2-2, with D maybe TRBD2 (5 bases). V was cut by 1 base and J by 2 bases, with 8 bases left in between. Germline assignment: CDR1 MGHRA and CDR2 YSYEKL. CDR3 size: 15 residues.

This clone occurred once. This chain uses TRBV29-1 with TRBJ1-1; D is perhaps TRBD1 (5 bases). The CDR3 has 14 amino acids. Per the germline V gene, CDR1 is SQVTM and CDR2 is ANQGSEA. Trimming removed 5 bases at V and 5 bases at J, with 18 bases between. CDR3 amino acids: CSVRPPGGRTEAFF. The CDR3 bases are TGCAGCGTTAGACCCCCTGGGGGGAGAACTGAAGCTTTCTTT.

The chain has TRBV27 and TRBJ2-1, with a tentative D call TRBD1 (5 bases). In germline, CDR1 is MNHEY, CDR2 SMNVEV (reference sequence). The CDR3 length is 15 residues. Trimming took 5 bases from V and 8 from J, leaving 19 bases between them. The CDR3 DNA sequence: TGTGCCAGCAGTCCCGAGATTAGGACATTCGATGAGCAGTTCTTC. Translation: CASSPEIRTFDEQFF.

CDR3 sequence: CASSESWGLGTEAFF. The CDR3 DNA is TGTGCCAGCAGTGAGAGTTGGGGTCTTGGCACTGAAGCTTTCTTT. The V and J genes are TRBV2 and TRBJ1-1; D uncertain. CDR1 and CDR2 from the germline V gene are SNHLY and FYNNEI. The V and J ends lost 3 bases and 4 bases respectively, with 15 bases between them. The CDR3 totals 15 residues.

This clone was recorded a few times. The V and J genes are TRBV15 and TRBJ1-5; D remains unclear. The CDR3 extends over 14 amino acids. Between the trimmed V and J ends, which lost 8 bases and 0 bases, there was a span of 11 bases. CDR1 LNHNV and CDR2 YYDKDF come from the germline V gene (reference sequence). The CDR3 coding sequence is TGTGCCACCGGGTATCCGGATAGCAATCAGCCCCAGCATTTT. This gives the protein CATGYPDSNQPQHF.

The chain uses TRBV6-1 and TRBJ2-1; 8 bases match TRBD2. The CDR3 length is 15 residues. In germline, CDR1 is MNHNS, CDR2 SASEGT. With V trimmed by 3 bases and J by 6 bases, 7 bases remained unmatched. CDR3 in amino acids: CASSDEGGGPNEQFF. DNA for the CDR3: TGTGCCAGCAGTGACGAGGGCGGGGGGCCCAATGAGCAGTTCTTC.

CDR3 sequence: CASSTFRGWELFF. The CDR3 region has the DNA TGTGCCAGCAGTACCTTCAGGGGCTGGGAGCTGTTTTTT. The genes are TRBV6-6 and TRBJ2-2; a weak D match, TRBD1 (6 bases). The CDR3 spans 13 residues. Germline-derived CDR1 and CDR2 are MNHNY and SVGAGI (reference sequence). The V end was cut by 5 bases, the J end by 9 bases, with 13 bases between.

This chain connects TRBV7-2 to TRBJ1-1, with D tentatively TRBD1 (5 bases). Germline V CDR1 and CDR2: SGHTA, FQGNSA. CDR3 length: 13 amino acids. The germline V and J ends were trimmed by 9 bases and 4 bases, with 15 bases remaining between them. The CDR3 reads CASTYSGATEAFF. The DNA for the CDR3 is TGTGCCAGTACATACAGCGGGGCCACTGAAGCTTTCTTT.

This chain uses TRBV6-5 with TRBJ1-1; D may be TRBD1 (5 bases). The CDR3 is made up of 14 amino acids. Looked up from germline, CDR1 is MNHEY and CDR2 is SVGAGI. Trimming took off 6 bases at V and 1 base at J, with 12 bases between the two ends. CDR3 residues: CASSHPGGNTEAFF. The CDR3 coding sequence is TGTGCCAGCAGCCACCCGGGGGGGAACACTGAAGCTTTCTTT.

This chain uses TRBV6-5 with TRBJ2-1; D perhaps matches TRBD2 (5 bases). CDR3 length equals 12 residues. CDR1 and CDR2 (germline): MNHEY, SVGAGI. The ends were cut back, 7 bases at V and 5 bases at J, with 9 bases in the middle. The CDR3 DNA reads TGTGCCAGCACCTACGGGGACAATGAGCAGTTCTTC. Protein sequence: CASTYGDNEQFF.

The rearrangement uses TRBV4-1 and TRBJ2-5, with TRBD2 identical over 7 bases. The CDR3 contains 17 residues. Germline loops: CDR1 MGHRA, CDR2 YSYEKL. Germline trimming cut 1 base from V and 4 bases from J; bases unmatched to any gene: 12. CDR3 sequence: CASSQVRLAASSETQYF. The CDR3 DNA follows: TGCGCCAGCAGCCAAGTGAGGCTAGCGGCCTCCTCAGAGACCCAGTACTTC.

The rearrangement links TRBV6-5 to TRBJ1-6, with TRBD1 identical over 7 bases. The germline V gene encodes CDR1 MNHEY and CDR2 SVGAGI. The J segment lost 9 bases and the V segment lost 4 bases, leaving 12 bases of the junction unmatched. This CDR3 is built from 16 residues. CDR3 sequence: CASSFARQGWGSPLHF. The CDR3, as DNA: TGTGCCAGCAGTTTCGCGAGACAGGGTTGGGGTTCACCCCTCCACTTT.

The gene calls are TRBV30 and TRBJ2-1; D is possibly TRBD1 (5 bases). This CDR3 spans 13 amino acids. CDR1 GTSNPN and CDR2 SVGIG come from the germline V gene (reference sequence). V was clipped by 6 bases and J by 7 bases, with 16 bases between them. DNA for the CDR3: TGTGCCTGCAGGACACCTGGGGAAAATGAGCAGTTCTTC. Its protein product is CACRTPGENEQFF.

This chain uses TRBV6-6 with TRBJ2-7; tentatively, D is TRBD1 or TRBD2 (6 bases each). The CDR3 sequence is 13 residues long. Germline-derived CDR1 and CDR2 are MNHNY and SVGAGI (reference sequence). Trimming shortened V by 6 bases and J by 2 bases, and 11 bases separated the two germline ends. CDR3 residues: CASRRGVPYEQYF. In DNA form, the CDR3 reads TGTGCCAGCAGAAGGGGGGTTCCCTACGAGCAGTACTTC.

The chain employs TRBV6-4 and TRBJ2-3; D may be TRBD1 (6 bases). V lost 8 bases to trimming and J lost 4 bases, with 19 bases between them. Germline CDR1 reads MRHNA; CDR2 reads SNTAGT. CDR3 length equals 15 residues. CDR3 region: CASPSGTQMADTQYF. The CDR3 region has the DNA TGTGCCAGCCCGTCCGGGACACAGATGGCAGATACGCAGTATTTT.